Following are 8 T cell receptor beta chains from one sample sequenced in a study of identical twins. TCRdb reanalysed the 5' RACE reads using MiXCR and keeps one entry per CDR3 protein. The repertoire holds hundreds of thousands of distinct CDR3 sequences, with around a sixth as singletons. The data also belong to a second study, concerning T cells expressing NK-cell markers.

The material sequenced was PBMCs. The receptors originated from a woman between 18 and 29 years old in good health.

V and J are TRBV29-1 and TRBJ2-3; 12 bases are a match to TRBD2. Germline V gene data show CDR1 as SQVTM and CDR2 as ANQGSEA. V dropped 4 bases and J dropped 3; count of bases not matched to a gene: 2. This CDR3 is 14 amino acids long. The CDR3 here is CSVALAGGTDTQYF. As DNA, the CDR3 is TGCAGCGTTGCACTAGCGGGGGGTACAGATACGCAGTATTTT.

J is TRBJ2-2 and V is TRBV6-1, with 8 bases identical to TRBD2. The germline CDR1 and CDR2 sequences are MNHNS and SASEGT. The CDR3 runs 16 residues. The V gene end was trimmed by 2 bases and the J gene end by 7 bases; junction bases not matched to a gene: 9. The CDR3 here is CASSEKREGRSGELFF. The CDR3 DNA is TGTGCCAGCAGTGAAAAACGGGAGGGCCGTAGCGGGGAGCTGTTTTTT.

The rearrangement joins TRBV20-1 to TRBJ2-5, with TRBD1 as a possible D gene (6 bases). The CDR3 is 13 amino acids. Trimming pared 0 bases from V and 6 bases from J, leaving 11 bases between. Germline lookup yields CDR1 DFQATT and CDR2 SNEGSKA (reference sequence). The chain's CDR3 is CSARDRGGKTQYF. The CDR3 region has the DNA TGCAGTGCTAGAGACAGGGGTGGGAAGACCCAGTACTTC.

This clonotype has only a few counts. The J gene is TRBJ2-1, the V gene TRBV7-9; TRBD2 aligns across 9 bases. This CDR3 contains 17 residues. Trimming cost V 5 bases and J 3 bases; bases outside gene matches: 11. Per the germline V gene, CDR1 is SEHNR and CDR2 is FQNEAQ (reference sequence). The CDR3 spells CASSPRWREGLYNEQFF. The CDR3, as DNA: TGTGCCAGCAGCCCCCGCTGGCGGGAGGGCCTCTACAATGAGCAGTTCTTC. Supplemented by reference TRBV7-9 and TRBJ2-1, the full variable domain reads DTGVSQNPRHKITKRGQNVTFRCDPISEHNRLYWYRQTLGQGPEFLTYFQNEAQLEKSRLLSDRFSAERPKGSFSTLEIQRTEQGDSAMYLCASSPRWREGLYNEQFFGPGTRLTVL.

A few counts support this clonotype. The J gene is TRBJ2-5, the V gene TRBV6-1; TRBD2 matches 9 bases. V was clipped by 2 bases and J by 2 bases; unmatched bases: 9. This CDR3 is 17 amino acids long. Germline V gene lookup returns CDR1 MNHNS and CDR2 SASEGT. CDR3 sequence: CASSEFGSSGKQETQYF. The DNA for the CDR3 is TGTGCCAGCAGTGAATTTGGGTCTAGCGGGAAACAAGAGACCCAGTACTTC.

This clonotype has just a few counts. J is TRBJ1-1 and V is TRBV11-3; 8 nucleotides match TRBD1. The CDR3 spans 14 residues. Germline loops: CDR1 SGHNT, CDR2 YENEEA. V gave up 5 bases and J gave up 11 bases; unmatched junction bases: 13. This chain's CDR3 is CASSQRQGPDEAFF. The CDR3 DNA reads TGTGCCAGCAGCCAAAGACAGGGGCCCGACGAGGCTTTCTTT.

This clonotype was observed a few times. The genes are TRBV18 and TRBJ1-6; 7 bases agree with TRBD1. Germline CDR1 and CDR2: KGHSH and LQKENI. The J segment lost 7 bases and the V segment lost 3 bases, leaving 6 bases of the junction unmatched. The length of the CDR3 is 15 residues. For the CDR3, the DNA is TGTGCCAGCTCACCCGGTACAGGGGTGAATTCACCCCTCCACTTT. Protein product: CASSPGTGVNSPLHF.

The V gene is TRBV12-3 or TRBV12-4, the J gene TRBJ2-6; no reliable D call. The CDR3 totals 13 residues. Deletions cut 11 bases from V and 0 bases from J, with 8 bases between. CDR3 coding DNA: TGTGCCCTGGGCCACTCTGGGGCCAACGTCCTGACTTTC. As protein: CALGHSGANVLTF.